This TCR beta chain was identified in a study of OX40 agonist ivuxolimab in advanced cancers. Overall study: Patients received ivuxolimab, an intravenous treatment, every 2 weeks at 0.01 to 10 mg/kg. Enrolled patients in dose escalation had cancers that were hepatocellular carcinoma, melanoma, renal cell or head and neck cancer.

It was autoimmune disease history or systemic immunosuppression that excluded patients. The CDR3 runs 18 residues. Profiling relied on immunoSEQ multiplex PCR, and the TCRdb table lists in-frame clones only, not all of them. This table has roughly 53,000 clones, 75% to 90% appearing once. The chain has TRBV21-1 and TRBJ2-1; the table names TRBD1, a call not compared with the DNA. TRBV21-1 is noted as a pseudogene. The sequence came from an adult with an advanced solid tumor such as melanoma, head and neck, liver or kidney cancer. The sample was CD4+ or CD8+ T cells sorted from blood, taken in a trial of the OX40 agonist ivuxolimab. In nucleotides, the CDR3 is TGTGCCAGCAGCTTTCCCGGGACAGGGTGGGGGAGGTACAATGAGCAGTTCTTC. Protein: CASSFPGTGWGRYNEQFF.